This record looks at one T cell receptor beta chain sequence and its context. Germline V gives CDR1 SQVTM, CDR2 ANQGSEA. V lost 3 bases and J lost 4, with 17 bases in between. CDR3 length equals 15 residues. This record comes from a study of blood T cell repertoires in COVID-19. Measured with immunoSEQ multiplex PCR; TCRdb has only the in-frame clones, and not every one. The sample yields a few hundred thousand clones, 85% seen once. The material sequenced was PBMCs or T cells enriched from blood (not recorded which). This TCR was recovered from a man aged 35 to 55 who had recovered from COVID-19. This rearrangement joins TRBV29-1 to TRBJ2-3, with D possibly being TRBD2 (6 bases). Here the CDR3 reads CSVDSMGRKADTQYF. The CDR3 DNA reads TGCAGCGTTGACTCTATGGGGAGGAAAGCAGATACGCAGTATTTT.